This T cell receptor beta chain was documented in a study of PD-1 blockade in classical Hodgkin lymphoma. Germline assignment: CDR1 SGHRS and CDR2 YFSETQ. The CDR3 length is 11 residues. Trimming left V 2 bases short and J 4 bases short, with 3 bases between. This table comes from immunoSEQ multiplex PCR, and its TCRdb copy is limited to in-frame clones, with some not included. Of approximately 100,000 clones listed, more than 85% are singletons. All patients relapsed after autologous stem cell transplantation, and brentuximab vedotin exposure varied. The chain employs TRBV5-1 and TRBJ2-5; D is unresolved. The clonotype was recovered from a human donor with classical Hodgkin lymphoma. The sequencing used peripheral blood mononuclear cells (PBMCs), collected before the second cycle of nivolumab. CDR3 DNA sequence: TGCGCCAGCAGCTTTTCAGAGACCCAGTACTTC. The encoded protein is CASSFSETQYF.